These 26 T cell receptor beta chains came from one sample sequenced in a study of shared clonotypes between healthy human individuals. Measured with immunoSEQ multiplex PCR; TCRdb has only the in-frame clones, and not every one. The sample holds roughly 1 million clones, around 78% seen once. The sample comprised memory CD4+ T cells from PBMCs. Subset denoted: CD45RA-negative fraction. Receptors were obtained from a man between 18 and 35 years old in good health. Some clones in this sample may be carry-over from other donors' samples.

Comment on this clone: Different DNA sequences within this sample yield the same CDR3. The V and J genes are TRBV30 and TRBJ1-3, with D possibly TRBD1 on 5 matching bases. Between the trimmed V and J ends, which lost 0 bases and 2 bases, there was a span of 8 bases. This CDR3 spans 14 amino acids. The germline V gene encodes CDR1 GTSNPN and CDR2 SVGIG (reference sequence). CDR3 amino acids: CAWSVGGAGNTIYF. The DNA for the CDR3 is TGTGCCTGGAGTGTTGGGGGGGCTGGAAACACCATATATTTT.

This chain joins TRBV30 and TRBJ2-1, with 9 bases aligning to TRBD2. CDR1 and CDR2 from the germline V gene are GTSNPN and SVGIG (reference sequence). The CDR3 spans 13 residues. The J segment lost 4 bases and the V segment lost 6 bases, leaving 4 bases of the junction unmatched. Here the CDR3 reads CACASGVYNEQFF. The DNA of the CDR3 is TGTGCCTGCGCTAGCGGGGTTTACAATGAGCAGTTCTTC.

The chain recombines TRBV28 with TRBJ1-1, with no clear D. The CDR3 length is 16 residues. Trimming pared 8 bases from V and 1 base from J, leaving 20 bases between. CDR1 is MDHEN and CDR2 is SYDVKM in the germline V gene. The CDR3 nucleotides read TGTGCCAGCCCCGATAAAAAGGGCAGCTGGAACACTGAAGCTTTCTTT. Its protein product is CASPDKKGSWNTEAFF. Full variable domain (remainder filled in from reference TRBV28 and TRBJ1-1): DVKVTQSSRYLVKRTGEKVFLECVQDMDHENMFWYRQDPGLGLRLIYFSYDVKMKEKGDIPEGYSVSREKKERFSLILESASTNQTSMYLCASPDKKGSWNTEAFFGQGTRLTVV.

The CDR3: CASRADRNYGYTF. The DNA of the CDR3 is TGTGCCAGCAGAGCCGACAGGAACTATGGCTACACCTTC. The V and J genes are TRBV2 and TRBJ1-2; D might be TRBD1 (6 bases). This CDR3 comprises 13 residues. The V end lost 6 bases, the J end lost 2 bases, and 10 bases lay between the germline ends. CDR1 and CDR2 from the germline V gene are SNHLY and FYNNEI.

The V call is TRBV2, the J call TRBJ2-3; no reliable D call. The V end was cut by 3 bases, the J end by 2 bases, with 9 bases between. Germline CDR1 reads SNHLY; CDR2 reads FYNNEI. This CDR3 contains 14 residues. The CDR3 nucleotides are TGTGCCAGCAGTGACGCAGCATTCACAGATACGCAGTATTTT. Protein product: CASSDAAFTDTQYF.

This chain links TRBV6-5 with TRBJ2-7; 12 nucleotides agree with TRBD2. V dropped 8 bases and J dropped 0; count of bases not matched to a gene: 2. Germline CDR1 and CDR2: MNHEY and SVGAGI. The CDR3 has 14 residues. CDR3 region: CASGLAGSSYEQYF. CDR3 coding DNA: TGTGCCAGCGGACTAGCGGGGAGCTCCTACGAGCAGTACTTC.

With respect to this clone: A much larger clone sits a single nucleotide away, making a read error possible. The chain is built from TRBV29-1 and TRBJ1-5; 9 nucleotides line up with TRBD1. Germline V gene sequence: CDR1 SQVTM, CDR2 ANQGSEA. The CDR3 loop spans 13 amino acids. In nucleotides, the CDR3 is TGCAGCGTGGGACAGGGCACTAATCAGTCCCAGCATTTT. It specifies CSVGQGTNQSQHF.

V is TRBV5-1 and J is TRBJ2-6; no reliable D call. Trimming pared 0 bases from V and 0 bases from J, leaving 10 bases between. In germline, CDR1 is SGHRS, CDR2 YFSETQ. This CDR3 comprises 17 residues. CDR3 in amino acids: CASSLGAESSGANVLTF. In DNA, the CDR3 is TGCGCCAGCAGCTTGGGTGCGGAAAGCTCTGGGGCCAACGTCCTGACTTTC.

CDR3 residues: CASSLGVTTDTQYF. The CDR3, as DNA: TGTGCCAGCAGCTTAGGCGTAACCACAGATACGCAGTATTTT. The J gene is TRBJ2-3, the V gene TRBV7-9; unclear D gene. The V gene lost 1 base and the J gene lost 2 bases, with 7 bases spanning the gap. In germline, CDR1 is SEHNR, CDR2 FQNEAQ (reference sequence). The CDR3 has 14 residues.

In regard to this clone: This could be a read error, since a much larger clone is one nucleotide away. The CDR3 DNA follows: TGTGCCAGCAGCTTCCCTGGGGCCACTGAAGCTTTCTTT. Protein sequence: CASSFPGATEAFF. The chain links TRBV5-6 to TRBJ1-1; tentative D call: TRBD1 (5 bases). The CDR3 has 13 residues. Trimming stripped 2 bases from V and 4 bases from J, with 9 bases between. The V gene's germline CDR1 is SGHDT and CDR2 YYEEEE.

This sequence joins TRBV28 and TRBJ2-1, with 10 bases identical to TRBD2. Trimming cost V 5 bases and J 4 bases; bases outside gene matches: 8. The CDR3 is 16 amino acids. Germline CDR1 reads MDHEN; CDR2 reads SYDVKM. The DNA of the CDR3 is TGTGCCAGCAGTCCCGGGGGGACTAGCGAATACAATGAGCAGTTCTTC. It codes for CASSPGGTSEYNEQFF.

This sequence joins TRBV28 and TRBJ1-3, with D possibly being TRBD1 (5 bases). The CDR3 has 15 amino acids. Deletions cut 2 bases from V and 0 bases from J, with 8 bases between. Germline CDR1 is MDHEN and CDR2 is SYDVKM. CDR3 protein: CASSLGGSSGNTIYF. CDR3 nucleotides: TGTGCCAGCAGTTTAGGGGGGAGCTCTGGAAACACCATATATTTT.

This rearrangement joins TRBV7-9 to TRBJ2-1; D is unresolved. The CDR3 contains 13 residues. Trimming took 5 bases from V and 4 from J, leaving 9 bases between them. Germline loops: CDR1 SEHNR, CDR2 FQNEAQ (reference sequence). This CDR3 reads CASSVELYNEQFF. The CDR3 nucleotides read TGTGCCAGCAGCGTCGAGCTGTACAATGAGCAGTTCTTC.

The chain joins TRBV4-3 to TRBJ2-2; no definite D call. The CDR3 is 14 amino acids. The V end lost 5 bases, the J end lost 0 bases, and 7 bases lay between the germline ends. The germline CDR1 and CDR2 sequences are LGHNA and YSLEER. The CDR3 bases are TGCGCCAGCAGCATACGGTCGAACACCGGGGAGCTGTTTTTT. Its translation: CASSIRSNTGELFF.

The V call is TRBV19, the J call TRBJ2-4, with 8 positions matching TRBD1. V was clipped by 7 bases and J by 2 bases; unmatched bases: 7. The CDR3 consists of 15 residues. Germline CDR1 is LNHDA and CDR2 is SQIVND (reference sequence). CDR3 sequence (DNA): TGTGCCAGTACCCCCCGGACAGGGACCAAAAACATTCAGTACTTC. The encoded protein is CASTPRTGTKNIQYF.

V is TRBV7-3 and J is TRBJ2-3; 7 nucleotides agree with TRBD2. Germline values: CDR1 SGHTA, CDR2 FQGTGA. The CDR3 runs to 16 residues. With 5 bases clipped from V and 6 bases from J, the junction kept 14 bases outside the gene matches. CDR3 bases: TGTGCCAGCAGCCTGAGAAGCGGGAACTCAGGGGATACGCAGTATTTT. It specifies CASSLRSGNSGDTQYF.

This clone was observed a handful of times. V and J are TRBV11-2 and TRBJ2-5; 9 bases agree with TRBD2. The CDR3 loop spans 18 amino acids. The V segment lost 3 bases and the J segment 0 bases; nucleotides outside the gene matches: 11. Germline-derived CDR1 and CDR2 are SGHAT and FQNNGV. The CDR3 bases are TGTGCCAGCAGCTTGCCACGGTCTAGCGGGAAGTACCAAGAGACCCAGTACTTC. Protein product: CASSLPRSSGKYQETQYF.

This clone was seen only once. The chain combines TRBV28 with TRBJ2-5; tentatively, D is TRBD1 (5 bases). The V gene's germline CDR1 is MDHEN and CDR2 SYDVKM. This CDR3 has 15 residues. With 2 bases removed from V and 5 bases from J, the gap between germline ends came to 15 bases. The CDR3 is CASSLVKGAGETQYF. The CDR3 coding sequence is TGTGCCAGCAGTTTAGTCAAAGGGGCTGGGGAGACCCAGTACTTC.

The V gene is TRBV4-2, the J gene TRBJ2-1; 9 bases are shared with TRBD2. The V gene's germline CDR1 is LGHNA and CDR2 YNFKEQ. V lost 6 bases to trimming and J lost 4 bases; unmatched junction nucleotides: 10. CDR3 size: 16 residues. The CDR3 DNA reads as TGTGCCAGCAGTCCCTCCGGCGGGAGGGGTTACAATGAGCAGTTCTTC. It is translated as CASSPSGGRGYNEQFF.

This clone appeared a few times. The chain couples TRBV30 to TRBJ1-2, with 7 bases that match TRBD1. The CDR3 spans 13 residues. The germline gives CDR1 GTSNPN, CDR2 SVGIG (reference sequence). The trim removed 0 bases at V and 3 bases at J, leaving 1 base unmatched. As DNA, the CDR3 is TGTGCCTGGAGTGTACAGGGGTACTATGGCTACACCTTC. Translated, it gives CAWSVQGYYGYTF.

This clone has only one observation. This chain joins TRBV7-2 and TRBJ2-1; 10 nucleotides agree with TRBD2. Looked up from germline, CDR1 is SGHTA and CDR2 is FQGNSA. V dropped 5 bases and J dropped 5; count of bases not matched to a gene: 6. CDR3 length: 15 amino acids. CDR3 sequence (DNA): TGTGCCAGCAGCCCAACTAGCGGGGTGAACAATGAGCAGTTCTTC. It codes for CASSPTSGVNNEQFF.

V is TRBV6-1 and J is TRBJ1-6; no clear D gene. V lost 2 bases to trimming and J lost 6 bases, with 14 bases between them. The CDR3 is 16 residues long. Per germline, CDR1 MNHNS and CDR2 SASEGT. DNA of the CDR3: TGTGCCAGCAGTGAATGGTCCGTTCGGGGTAATTCACCCCTCCACTTT. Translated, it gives CASSEWSVRGNSPLHF.

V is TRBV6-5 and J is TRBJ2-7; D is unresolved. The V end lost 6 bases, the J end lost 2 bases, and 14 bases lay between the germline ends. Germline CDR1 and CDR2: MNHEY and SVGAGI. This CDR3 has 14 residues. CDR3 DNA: TGTGCCAGCAGCTCCGGAGCGTCAACCTACGAGCAGTACTTC. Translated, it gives CASSSGASTYEQYF.

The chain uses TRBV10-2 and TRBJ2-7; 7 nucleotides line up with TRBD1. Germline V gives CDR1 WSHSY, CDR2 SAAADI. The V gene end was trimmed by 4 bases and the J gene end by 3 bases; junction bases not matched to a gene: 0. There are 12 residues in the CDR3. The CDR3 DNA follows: TGCGCCAGCAGTGGGGACAGCTACGAGCAGTACTTC. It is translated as CASSGDSYEQYF.

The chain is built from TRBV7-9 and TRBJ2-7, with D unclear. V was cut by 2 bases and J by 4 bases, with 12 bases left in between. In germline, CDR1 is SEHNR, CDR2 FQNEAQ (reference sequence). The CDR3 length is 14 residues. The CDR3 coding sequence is TGTGCCAGCAGCTTACATGGAAACCAATACGAGCAGTACTTC. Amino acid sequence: CASSLHGNQYEQYF. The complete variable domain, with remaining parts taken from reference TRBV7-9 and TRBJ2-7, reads DTGVSQNPRHKITKRGQNVTFRCDPISEHNRLYWYRQTLGQGPEFLTYFQNEAQLEKSRLLSDRFSAERPKGSFSTLEIQRTEQGDSAMYLCASSLHGNQYEQYFGPGTRLTVT.

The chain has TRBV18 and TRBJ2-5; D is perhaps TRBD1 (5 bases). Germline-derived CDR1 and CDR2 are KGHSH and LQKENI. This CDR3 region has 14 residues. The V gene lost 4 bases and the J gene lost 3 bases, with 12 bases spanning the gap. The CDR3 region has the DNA TGTGCCAGCTCACGGGCAGGGATAGAAGAGACCCAGTACTTC. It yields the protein CASSRAGIEETQYF. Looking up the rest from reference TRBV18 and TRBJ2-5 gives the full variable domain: NAGVMQNPRHLVRRRGQEARLRCSPMKGHSHVYWYRQLPEEGLKFMVYLQKENIIDESGMPKERFSAEFPKEGPSILRIQQVVRGDSAAYFCASSRAGIEETQYFGPGTRLLVL.